The 20 T cell receptor beta chains in this list originate from one sample, sequenced in a study of beta chain features in type 1 diabetes. Expressed TCRB transcripts were sequenced because the isolated RNA had all been reverse transcribed beforehand. TCRdb keeps only in-frame clones here, not all; method: immunoSEQ multiplex PCR. Seen here are fewer than 350,000 clones, roughly a fifth observed once, and the top ten hold approximately 0.046%. The sequenced sample consisted of naive CD4+ T cells from blood. The receptors derive from a woman younger than 35 in good health.

Here the CDR3 DNA reads TGTGCCAGCAGCCGGGGGGGCGCACAGCCCCAGCATTTT. This translates into CASSRGGAQPQHF. The chain employs TRBV2 and TRBJ1-5, with D perhaps matching TRBD1 (6 bases). Deletions cut 6 bases from V and 7 bases from J, with 13 bases between. CDR3 size: 13 residues. CDR1 and CDR2 (germline): SNHLY, FYNNEI.

The chain is built from TRBV10-3 and TRBJ2-2; tentative D call: TRBD2 (6 bases). The V gene's germline CDR1 is ENHRY and CDR2 SYGVKD. CDR3 length: 15 residues. V was trimmed by 10 bases and J by 5 bases, leaving 20 bases between them. For the CDR3, the DNA is TGTGCCACTCGGCCCGGGACTCCAGAAACCGGGGAGCTGTTTTTT. This translates into CATRPGTPETGELFF.

This chain uses TRBV5-1 with TRBJ2-7; TRBD1 matches at 8 bases. This CDR3 is 15 amino acids long. V shed 6 bases, J shed 6 bases, and the junction held 14 bases outside the gene matches. CDR1 SGHRS and CDR2 YFSETQ come from the germline V gene. CDR3 in DNA: TGCGCCAGCAAAATGGCATGGCAGGGGGCAGGCGAGCAGTACTTC. Translation: CASKMAWQGAGEQYF.

Note on this clone: The same CDR3 also results from other DNA sequences found in this sample. The CDR3, as DNA: TGTGCCTGGAGTGCAGGGGGCGATCAGCCCCAGCATTTT. Its protein product is CAWSAGGDQPQHF. V usage is TRBV30 and J usage is TRBJ1-5, with 8 bases that match TRBD1. J gave up 5 bases and V 1 base, and 1 base lay outside the gene matches. The germline V gene encodes CDR1 GTSNPN and CDR2 SVGIG (reference sequence). There are 13 residues in the CDR3.

The chain links TRBV30 to TRBJ2-5, with D perhaps matching TRBD1 (6 bases). The germline V gene encodes CDR1 GTSNPN and CDR2 SVGIG (reference sequence). The length of the CDR3 is 13 residues. V was trimmed by 5 bases and J by 5 bases, leaving 15 bases between them. The CDR3 spells CAWVRNTGETQYF. The CDR3, as DNA: TGTGCCTGGGTACGAAATACAGGGGAGACCCAGTACTTC.

The chain combines TRBV5-1 with TRBJ2-5; 10 positions agree with TRBD2. This CDR3 is built from 14 residues. CDR1 and CDR2 from the germline V gene are SGHRS and YFSETQ. V shed 3 bases, J shed 5 bases, and the junction held 4 bases outside the gene matches. CDR3 amino acids: CASSWPGLAETQYF. CDR3 nucleotide sequence: TGCGCCAGCAGCTGGCCGGGACTAGCGGAGACCCAGTACTTC. Looking up the rest from reference TRBV5-1 and TRBJ2-5 gives the full variable domain: KAGVTQTPRYLIKTRGQQVTLSCSPISGHRSVSWYQQTPGQGLQFLFEYFSETQRNKGNFPGRFSGRQFSNSRSEMNVSTLELGDSALYLCASSWPGLAETQYFGPGTRLLVL.

This chain joins TRBV5-6 and TRBJ1-1, with 9 bases matching TRBD1. This CDR3 is 14 amino acids long. Trimming removed 4 bases from V and 7 bases from J; junction bases left unmatched: 8. CDR1 is SGHDT and CDR2 is YYEEEE in the germline V gene. CDR3 region: CASSELQGAGEAFF. CDR3 in DNA: TGTGCCAGCAGCGAACTACAGGGGGCAGGTGAAGCTTTCTTT. The whole variable domain, filled in from reference TRBV5-6 and TRBJ1-1, reads DAGVTQSPTHLIKTRGQQVTLRCSPKSGHDTVSWYQQALGQGPQFIFQYYEEEERQRGNFPDRFSGHQFPNYSSELNVNALLLGDSALYLCASSELQGAGEAFFGQGTRLTVV.

This clone was seen a handful of times. The chain uses TRBV6-6 and TRBJ1-6; a weak D match, TRBD1 (6 bases). The CDR3 spans 16 residues. Trimming removed 0 bases at V and 6 bases at J, with 12 bases between. Germline V gene data show CDR1 as MNHNY and CDR2 as SVGAGI (reference sequence). The CDR3 DNA is TGTGCCAGCAGTTACTCGAACAGGGTGGGTAATTCACCCCTCCACTTT. Amino acid sequence: CASSYSNRVGNSPLHF.

V usage is TRBV29-1 and J usage is TRBJ2-1; 10 bases are a match to TRBD2. The CDR3 totals 15 residues. V trimming: 7 bases; J trimming: 8 bases; junction bases outside the gene matches: 14. Germline V gives CDR1 SQVTM, CDR2 ANQGSEA. The CDR3 DNA sequence: TGCAGCGCCGCCCGGACTAGCGGCCCGGGGGATGAGCAGTTCTTC. Residues: CSAARTSGPGDEQFF.

This chain links TRBV4-1 with TRBJ2-7; D is possibly TRBD2 (5 bases). Between the trimmed V and J ends, which lost 3 bases and 1 base, there was a span of 13 bases. Germline V lookup: CDR1 MGHRA, CDR2 YSYEKL. The CDR3 length is 15 residues. CDR3 DNA sequence: TGCGCCAGCAGCCAGGAGGACTTGAAGTCCTACGAGCAGTACTTC. Protein sequence: CASSQEDLKSYEQYF.

On this clone: Within the sample, other DNA sequences also encode this same CDR3. The CDR3 loop reads CAWNRGRLSGANVLTF. In nucleotides, the CDR3 is TGTGCCTGGAACAGGGGGAGACTCTCTGGGGCCAACGTCCTGACTTTC. V and J are TRBV30 and TRBJ2-6; TRBD1 matches 8 bases. The V and J ends lost 4 bases and 0 bases, in that order; junction bases with no gene match: 5. The germline CDR1 and CDR2 sequences are GTSNPN and SVGIG (reference sequence). CDR3 length equals 16 residues.

This clone came up a few times. Other nucleotide sequences in the sample specify the same CDR3. The chain joins TRBV6-5 to TRBJ1-1; the D gene is possibly TRBD1 (6 bases). Trimming cost V 5 bases and J 5 bases, with 9 bases left between them. There are 12 residues in the CDR3. Germline V gene sequence: CDR1 MNHEY, CDR2 SVGAGI. The CDR3 nucleotides are TGTGCCAGCAGTGCCAGGGGAACTGAAGCTTTCTTT. It codes for CASSARGTEAFF.

The V call is TRBV18, the J call TRBJ1-2, with 8 positions matching TRBD1. CDR1 is KGHSH, CDR2 LQKENI, per germline. The V segment lost 2 bases and the J segment 3 bases; nucleotides outside the gene matches: 5. This CDR3 region has 15 residues. The CDR3 reads CASSPGPGGDYGYTF. The CDR3 region has the DNA TGTGCCAGCTCACCAGGGCCAGGGGGCGACTATGGCTACACCTTC. The whole variable domain, filled in from reference TRBV18 and TRBJ1-2, reads NAGVMQNPRHLVRRRGQEARLRCSPMKGHSHVYWYRQLPEEGLKFMVYLQKENIIDESGMPKERFSAEFPKEGPSILRIQQVVRGDSAAYFCASSPGPGGDYGYTFGSGTRLTVV.

This clone was seen only a few times. The J gene is TRBJ1-1, the V gene TRBV6-1; weak D call: TRBD1 (6 bases). V was pared by 9 bases and J by 1 base, with 15 bases between. The germline CDR1 and CDR2 sequences are MNHNS and SASEGT. There are 14 residues in the CDR3. CDR3 bases: TGTGCCAGTATCGGGACACCTCGGAACACTGAAGCTTTCTTT. Protein: CASIGTPRNTEAFF.

The table lists this clone with a few counts. This chain uses TRBV27 with TRBJ2-6; 12 bases line up with TRBD1. With 2 bases clipped from V and 2 bases from J, the junction kept 4 bases outside the gene matches. This CDR3 contains 18 residues. The germline gives CDR1 MNHEY, CDR2 SMNVEV (reference sequence). The CDR3 reads CASSLRGQGAAGANVLTF. The CDR3 bases are TGTGCCAGCAGTTTAAGGGGACAGGGGGCTGCTGGGGCCAACGTCCTGACTTTC.

This chain uses TRBV29-1 with TRBJ2-2; D remains unclear. V lost 6 bases and J 7 bases, leaving 9 bases between the germline ends. This CDR3 region has 11 residues. CDR1 and CDR2 from the germline V gene are SQVTM and ANQGSEA. CDR3: CSVTRGGELFF. The CDR3 DNA reads as TGCAGCGTGACCCGAGGCGGGGAGCTGTTTTTT.

This clone was counted only a few times. The V and J genes are TRBV5-1 and TRBJ2-7; 8 bases agree with TRBD2. The CDR3 loop spans 17 amino acids. With 1 base clipped from V and 2 bases from J, the junction kept 11 bases outside the gene matches. Germline V CDR1 and CDR2: SGHRS, YFSETQ. The CDR3 DNA follows: TGCGCCAGCAGCTTGTTCAGCGGGAGTTCCCCCACCTACGAGCAGTACTTC. Translating it yields CASSLFSGSSPTYEQYF.

J is TRBJ2-1 and V is TRBV4-1; D is possibly TRBD2 (5 bases). Germline V CDR1 and CDR2: MGHRA, YSYEKL. V shed 2 bases and J shed 3 bases, with 11 bases lying between them. There are 15 residues in the CDR3. CDR3 DNA sequence: TGCGCCAGCAGCCAACCTACTACTAGCTACAATGAGCAGTTCTTC. Amino acid sequence: CASSQPTTSYNEQFF.

The chain combines TRBV29-1 with TRBJ2-5, with 11 bases lining up with TRBD2. Germline lookup yields CDR1 SQVTM and CDR2 ANQGSEA. CDR3 size: 16 residues. Germline trimming cut 1 base from V and 5 bases from J; bases unmatched to any gene: 9. DNA for the CDR3: TGCAGCGTTGAAGCCCTACTAGCGGGGGAACTGGAGACCCAGTACTTC. Translated, it gives CSVEALLAGELETQYF.

This clone occurred a few times. Other DNA variants within this sample encode the same CDR3. V gene TRBV30 combines with J gene TRBJ2-3; 11 positions agree with TRBD2. Germline-derived CDR1 and CDR2 are GTSNPN and SVGIG (reference sequence). This CDR3 spans 14 amino acids. Trimming at V came to 2 bases and at J to 5 bases, leaving 3 bases not matched to a gene. The CDR3 here is CAWSLGTSGDTQYF. The CDR3 coding sequence is TGTGCCTGGAGTCTCGGGACTAGCGGAGATACGCAGTATTTT.